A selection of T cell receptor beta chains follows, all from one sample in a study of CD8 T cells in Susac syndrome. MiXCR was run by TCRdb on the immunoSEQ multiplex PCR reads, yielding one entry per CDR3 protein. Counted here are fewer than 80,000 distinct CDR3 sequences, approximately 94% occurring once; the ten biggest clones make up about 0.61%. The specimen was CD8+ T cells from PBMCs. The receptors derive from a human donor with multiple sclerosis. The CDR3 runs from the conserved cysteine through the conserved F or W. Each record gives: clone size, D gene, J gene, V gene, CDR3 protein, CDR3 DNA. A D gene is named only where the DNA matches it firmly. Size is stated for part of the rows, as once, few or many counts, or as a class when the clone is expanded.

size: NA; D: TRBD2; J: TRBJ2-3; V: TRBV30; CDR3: CAWSVGSGGSTDTQYF; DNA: TGTGCCTGGAGTGTGGGAAGCGGGGGGAGCACAGATACGCAGTATTTT
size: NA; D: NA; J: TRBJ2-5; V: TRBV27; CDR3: CASSMTIVETQYF; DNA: TGTGCCAGCAGTATGACAATCGTCGAGACCCAGTACTTC
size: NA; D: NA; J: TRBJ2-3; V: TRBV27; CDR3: CASLNRGALTDTQYF; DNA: TGTGCCAGCTTAAACCGTGGGGCTTTGACAGATACGCAGTATTTT
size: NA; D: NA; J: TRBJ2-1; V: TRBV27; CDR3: CASSLSGVPYNEQFF; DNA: TGTGCCAGCAGTTTATCAGGAGTTCCCTACAATGAGCAGTTCTTC
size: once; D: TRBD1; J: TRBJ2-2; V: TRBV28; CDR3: CASAAQGETGELFF; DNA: TGTGCCTCGGCGGCACAGGGGGAAACCGGGGAGCTGTTTTTT
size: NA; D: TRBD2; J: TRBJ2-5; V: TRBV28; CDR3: CASSEMGTGTSGVGETQYF; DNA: TGTGCCAGCAGTGAAATGGGGACCGGGACTAGCGGAGTAGGGGAGACCCAGTACTTC
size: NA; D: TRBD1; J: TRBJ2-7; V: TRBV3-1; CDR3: CASSPPHRGYEQYF; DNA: TGTGCCAGCAGCCCACCGCACAGGGGCTACGAGCAGTACTTC
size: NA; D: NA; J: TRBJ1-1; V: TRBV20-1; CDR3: CSASLGHTEAFF; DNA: TGCAGTGCTAGCCTGGGCCATACTGAAGCTTTCTTT
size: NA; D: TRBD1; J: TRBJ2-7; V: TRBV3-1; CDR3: CASSQRKTGGETPEYF; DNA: TGTGCCAGCAGCCAGAGGAAGACAGGGGGCGAAACTCCGGAGTACTTC
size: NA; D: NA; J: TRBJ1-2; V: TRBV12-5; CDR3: CASGFWTSGLDGYTF; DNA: TGTGCTAGTGGTTTCTGGACTTCAGGGCTGGATGGCTACACCTTC
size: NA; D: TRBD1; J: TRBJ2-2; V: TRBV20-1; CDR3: CSAPDRDRENTGELFF; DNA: TGCAGTGCCCCCGACCGGGACAGGGAAAACACCGGGGAGCTGTTTTTT
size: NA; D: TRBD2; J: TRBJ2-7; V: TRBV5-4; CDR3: CASSHTSGNSYEQYF; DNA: TGTGCCAGCAGCCATACTAGCGGGAACTCCTACGAGCAGTACTTC
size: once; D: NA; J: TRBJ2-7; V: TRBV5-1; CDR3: CASSLGGTGEQYF; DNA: TGCGCCAGCAGCTTGGGCGGAACGGGGGAGCAGTACTTC
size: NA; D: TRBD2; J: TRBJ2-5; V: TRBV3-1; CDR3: CASSQESMSSGRIGETQYF; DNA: TGTGCCAGCAGCCAAGAGAGTATGTCTAGCGGGAGGATCGGGGAGACCCAGTACTTC
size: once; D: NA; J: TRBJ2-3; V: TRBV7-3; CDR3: CASSLTVGGITDTQYF; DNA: TGTGCCAGCAGCTTAACAGTTGGGGGGATCACAGATACGCAGTATTTT